The clone carrying this T cell receptor beta chain was observed a single time. Its antigen is still unknown. The data belong to a study of graft-versus-host responses after intestinal transplantation. Study-wide results and limits: With peak circulating GvH clone levels came an association with early post-transplant HvG declines.

This CDR3 comprises 15 residues. The V gene lost 2 bases and the J gene lost 2 bases, with 10 bases spanning the gap. In germline, CDR1 is SGHKS, CDR2 YYEKEE (reference sequence). Using immunoSEQ multiplex PCR, the repertoire was profiled, and TCRdb retains in-frame clones only, with some absent. The data show about 43,000 clones, approximately 94% seen once. The chain has TRBV5-5 and TRBJ2-2; D gene unclear. Material: PBMCs, obtained about 350 days after intestinal transplant. This TCR was sampled from a human patient who received an intestinal transplant, so some T cells may come from the graft donor. The CDR3 protein is CASSFRWLNTGELFF. The CDR3 DNA reads as TGTGCCAGCAGCTTCCGTTGGTTAAACACCGGGGAGCTGTTTTTT.